The clone carrying this TCR beta chain was seen just once. The antigen remains undetermined. This sample is part of a study of cytomegalovirus exposure and HLA in healthy donors. General study results and limits: According to an earlier analysis, most TCR beta V segments yielded productive rearrangements about 90% or about 30% of the time. A later analysis linked a missense DCLRE1C variant to TCR beta V- and J-gene trimming. Within the data, a cluster of highly shared sequence variants was likely a sequencing artifact.

With 60 Vbeta and 13 Jbeta primers, the PCR was carried out. The table came from immunoSEQ multiplex PCR; TCRdb's copy has only in-frame clones and leaves some out. The sample lists around 200,000 clones, 75% to 85% occurring once. The ends lost 5 bases at V and 6 bases at J; junction bases unmatched: 6. The CDR3 loop spans 15 amino acids. The germline gives CDR1 SEHNR, CDR2 FQNEAQ (reference sequence). This sequence was found in a girl aged 2 to 10 in good health and CMV-seropositive. What was sequenced was PBMCs. The V call is TRBV7-9, the J call TRBJ2-1, with 11 bases that match TRBD2. The CDR3 bases are TGTGCCAGCAGCATAAGGACTAGCGGGCTCAATGAGCAGTTCTTC. Amino acids: CASSIRTSGLNEQFF.